This T cell receptor (beta chain) was identified during a study of blood T cell repertoires in COVID-19. TCRdb keeps only in-frame clones here, not all; method: immunoSEQ multiplex PCR. Seen here are roughly 250,000 clones, roughly 88% observed once, and the top ten hold approximately 2.4%. The CDR3 extends over 14 amino acids. V was pared by 5 bases and J by 4 bases, with 14 bases between. CDR1 LNHDA and CDR2 SQIVND come from the germline V gene (reference sequence). This receptor was identified in a woman between 35 and 50 years old with acute COVID-19. Material for sequencing was PBMCs or T cells enriched from blood (not recorded which). J is TRBJ1-1 and V is TRBV19, with D tentatively TRBD1 (5 bases). CDR3 residues: CASSLRGVGTEAFF. The DNA of the CDR3 is TGTGCCAGTAGTCTCCGGGGGGTGGGCACTGAAGCTTTCTTT.